Following are 20 T cell receptor beta chains from one sample sequenced in a study of control samples from healthy donors and cancer patients. TCRdb keeps only in-frame clones here, not all; method: immunoSEQ multiplex PCR. The repertoire holds 50,000 or so clones, with 90% to 97% as singletons. Sequencing was performed on blood. All receptors come from a woman younger than 30 in good health.

Here the CDR3 reads CASRDRGGNQPQHF. CDR3 nucleotide sequence: TGTGCCAGCAGGGACCGGGGCGGGAATCAGCCCCAGCATTTT. This chain joins TRBV2 and TRBJ1-5; D may be TRBD1 (5 bases). Germline-derived CDR1 and CDR2 are SNHLY and FYNNEI. The CDR3 is made up of 14 amino acids. V dropped 6 bases and J dropped 4 bases, with 13 bases sitting between them.

This chain links TRBV15 with TRBJ1-1; D might be TRBD1 (5 bases). Trimming shortened V by 1 base and J by 4 bases, and 16 bases separated the two germline ends. The CDR3 is 16 amino acids. The germline V gene has CDR1 LNHNV and CDR2 YYDKDF (reference sequence). The CDR3 DNA is TGTGCCACCAGCAGAGGGTGGGGGTCGAGGGTCACTGAAGCTTTCTTT. Protein: CATSRGWGSRVTEAFF.

This rearrangement joins TRBV5-4 to TRBJ2-7; the match to TRBD1 covers 8 bases. After removal of 4 bases from V and 3 bases from J, the junction contained 9 bases not matched to a gene. There are 15 residues in the CDR3. Germline V gives CDR1 SGHNT, CDR2 YYREEE (reference sequence). The CDR3 DNA reads TGTGCCAGCAGCAGGGCGGACAGGGTAGGCTACGAGCAGTACTTC. Translated: CASSRADRVGYEQYF.

J is TRBJ1-2 and V is TRBV11-2, with D hard to call. The CDR3 has 12 residues. From germline, CDR1 is SGHAT and CDR2 FQNNGV. Trimming took 5 bases from V and 7 from J, leaving 11 bases between them. CDR3: CASSLTSSGYTF. CDR3 bases: TGTGCCAGCAGCCTAACCTCTTCTGGCTACACCTTC.

The V call is TRBV11-3, the J call TRBJ1-1, with 9 bases that match TRBD1. Germline V lookup: CDR1 SGHNT, CDR2 YENEEA. Unmatched junction bases numbered 6, after V lost 0 bases and J lost 1 base. CDR3 size: 17 residues. CDR3 loop: CASSLEGDRVKNTEAFF. The CDR3 DNA sequence: TGTGCCAGCAGCTTAGAAGGGGACAGGGTGAAGAACACTGAAGCTTTCTTT.

This clone is a singleton in its sample. CDR3 sequence (DNA): TGCGCCAGCAGCCAAGACCCAGGAGGGCGGGGCGGCTACACCTTC. This gives the protein CASSQDPGGRGGYTF. The chain links TRBV4-3 to TRBJ1-2; D is perhaps TRBD1 (5 bases). V lost 0 bases to trimming and J lost 8 bases, with 16 bases between them. Germline CDR1 and CDR2: LGHNA and YSLEER. This CDR3 contains 15 residues.

V usage is TRBV6-6 and J usage is TRBJ1-1, with 10 nucleotides matching TRBD1. The V and J ends lost 5 bases and 0 bases, in that order; junction bases with no gene match: 18. The CDR3 has 20 residues. CDR1 and CDR2 (germline): MNHNY, SVGAGI (reference sequence). In DNA form, the CDR3 reads TGTGCCAGCAGTCAACCCCTCCCTGTAGGGACAGGGGACATGAACACTGAAGCTTTCTTT. The encoded protein is CASSQPLPVGTGDMNTEAFF.

This chain uses TRBV30 with TRBJ1-2; tentative D call: TRBD1 (5 bases). V lost 5 bases, J lost 8 bases, and 18 bases lay in between. The CDR3 extends over 13 amino acids. Germline values: CDR1 GTSNPN, CDR2 SVGIG (reference sequence). The CDR3 DNA reads TGTGCCTGGGGGGGACCCCCCGGGAGGGGCTACACCTTC. This translates into CAWGGPPGRGYTF.

The genes are TRBV5-1 and TRBJ2-2; D call uncertain. CDR3 length: 12 amino acids. Germline loops: CDR1 SGHRS, CDR2 YFSETQ. The V and J ends lost 1 base and 7 bases respectively, with 5 bases between them. This CDR3 reads CASSLISGELFF. DNA for the CDR3: TGCGCCAGCAGCTTGATTAGCGGGGAGCTGTTTTTT.

This clone was counted only a few times. CDR3 sequence: CASSPPGLNNEQFF. In nucleotides, the CDR3 is TGTGCCAGCAGCCCCCCCGGACTAAACAATGAGCAGTTCTTC. The chain has TRBV11-3 and TRBJ2-1, with TRBD2 as a possible D gene (6 bases). With 5 bases removed from V and 5 bases from J, the gap between germline ends came to 13 bases. The CDR3 runs 14 residues. The germline gives CDR1 SGHNT, CDR2 YENEEA.

This clone was detected only once. V is TRBV4-3 and J is TRBJ1-6, with 11 bases fitting TRBD1. From germline, CDR1 is LGHNA and CDR2 YSLEER. The ends lost 0 bases at V and 9 bases at J; junction bases unmatched: 4. The CDR3 runs to 16 residues. The CDR3 loop is CASSQDYGTGGSPLHF. In DNA form, the CDR3 reads TGCGCCAGCAGCCAAGATTACGGGACAGGGGGTTCACCCCTCCACTTT.

V is TRBV27 and J is TRBJ2-5; 7 positions match TRBD1. The V and J ends lost 1 base and 1 base, in that order; junction bases with no gene match: 0. CDR3 length: 14 residues. CDR1 and CDR2 (germline): MNHEY, SMNVEV (reference sequence). The CDR3: CASSLWDSQETQYF. DNA for the CDR3: TGTGCCAGCAGTTTATGGGACAGCCAAGAGACCCAGTACTTC.

This chain connects TRBV3-1 (or the pseudogene TRBV3-2) to TRBJ2-3, with D possibly matching TRBD2 (6 bases). The V end lost 6 bases, the J end lost 0 bases, and 10 bases lay between the germline ends. The CDR3 has 14 residues. The germline V gene has CDR1 LGHDT and CDR2 YNNKEL (reference sequence). CDR3: CASRVSGSTDTQYF. The CDR3 nucleotides read TGTGCCAGCAGAGTTAGCGGAAGCACAGATACGCAGTATTTT.

The chain uses TRBV11-2 and TRBJ1-2, with 7 positions matching TRBD1. V lost 1 base, J lost 1 base, and 3 bases stayed unmatched. CDR3 size: 15 residues. CDR1 SGHAT and CDR2 FQNNGV come from the germline V gene. CDR3 in DNA: TGTGCCAGCAGCTTAGTGACAGGGAATAACTATGGCTACACCTTC. It translates to CASSLVTGNNYGYTF.

The gene calls are TRBV9 and TRBJ2-3; 12 nucleotides agree with TRBD2. From germline, CDR1 is SGDLS and CDR2 YYNGEE. V lost 0 bases, J lost 1 base, and 6 bases stayed unmatched. This CDR3 contains 18 residues. CDR3 amino acids: CASSVATRLAGGTDTQYF. DNA for the CDR3: TGTGCCAGCAGCGTAGCTACTAGACTAGCGGGGGGCACAGATACGCAGTATTTT.

The gene calls are TRBV10-3 and TRBJ1-6; 9 nucleotides agree with TRBD1. J was trimmed by 10 bases and V by 3 bases; bases with no gene match: 10. The CDR3 has 16 amino acids. Germline CDR1 reads ENHRY; CDR2 reads SYGVKD. The CDR3 region is CAISDSDRGSGSPLHF. CDR3 DNA sequence: TGTGCCATCAGTGACTCGGACAGGGGTTCGGGCTCACCCCTCCACTTT.

The chain carries TRBV7-9 and TRBJ1-2; D remains ambiguous. Per the germline V gene, CDR1 is SEHNR and CDR2 is FQNEAQ (reference sequence). V was cut by 1 base and J by 4 bases, with 10 bases left in between. This CDR3 comprises 14 residues. The CDR3 nucleotides are TGTGCCAGCAGCTTAGGTGGAGTGGGCTATGGCTACACCTTC. This encodes CASSLGGVGYGYTF.

The V call is TRBV5-5, the J call TRBJ2-7, with 10 bases matching TRBD1. V lost 4 bases and J lost 4; bases outside the gene matches: 5. The CDR3 covers 14 residues. CDR1 SGHKS and CDR2 YYEKEE come from the germline V gene (reference sequence). CDR3 bases: TGTGCCAGCAGCCCCGACAGGGGGCCTTACGAGCAGTACTTC. Translating it yields CASSPDRGPYEQYF.

V gene TRBV2 combines with J gene TRBJ2-7, with D uncertain. V was clipped by 8 bases and J by 7 bases, with 12 bases between them. Germline V gene sequence: CDR1 SNHLY, CDR2 FYNNEI. The CDR3 runs to 11 residues. The CDR3 loop is CASLGRWEQYF. The CDR3 DNA sequence: TGTGCCAGCCTGGGCAGGTGGGAGCAGTACTTC.

This rearrangement joins TRBV7-9 to TRBJ1-2; possible D gene TRBD1, 6 bases. CDR3 length: 13 amino acids. V was cut by 7 bases and J by 4 bases, with 13 bases left in between. The germline CDR1 and CDR2 sequences are SEHNR and FQNEAQ (reference sequence). The CDR3 sequence is CASTVDRIYGYTF. Written as DNA, the CDR3 is TGTGCCAGCACGGTCGACAGGATCTATGGCTACACCTTC.